The 11 T cell receptor beta chains below come from one sample, sequenced in a study of cytomegalovirus exposure and HLA in healthy donors. Amplification used 60 Vbeta primers and 13 Jbeta primers. TCRdb keeps only in-frame clones here, not all; method: immunoSEQ multiplex PCR. Recorded for this sample: around 74,000 clones. Sample: PBMCs. The receptors were gathered from a man aged 25 to 40 in good health and CMV-seronegative.

The CDR3 region has the DNA TGTGCCAGCAGTCCCTGGGGGGGGCTCGGCAATGAGCAGTTCTTC. This codes for CASSPWGGLGNEQFF. The chain couples TRBV6-5 to TRBJ2-1, with D tentatively TRBD2 (7 bases). The V gene lost 5 bases and the J gene lost 6 bases, with 17 bases spanning the gap. The CDR3 spans 15 residues. From germline, CDR1 is MNHEY and CDR2 SVGAGI.

V is TRBV4-2 and J is TRBJ1-1; D is unclear. CDR3 size: 13 residues. Trimming left V 0 bases short and J 10 bases short, with 12 bases between. Germline lookup yields CDR1 LGHNA and CDR2 YNFKEQ. This chain's CDR3 is CASSQETDLGAFF. CDR3 sequence (DNA): TGTGCCAGCAGCCAAGAGACGGACTTAGGAGCTTTCTTT.

The CDR3 DNA reads as TGTGCCAGCAGCTTAGGCAGGAACACCATATATTTT. Translation: CASSLGRNTIYF. This chain uses TRBV7-9 with TRBJ1-3; no clear D gene. The CDR3 has 12 residues. Looked up from germline, CDR1 is SEHNR and CDR2 is FQNEAQ (reference sequence). Between the trimmed V and J ends, which lost 1 base and 7 bases, there was a span of 5 bases.

The chain has TRBV4-2 and TRBJ1-2; D possibly corresponds to TRBD1 (5 bases). Trimming left V 0 bases short and J 8 bases short, with 25 bases between. This CDR3 has 18 amino acids. Germline CDR1 LGHNA, CDR2 YNFKEQ. DNA for the CDR3: TGTGCCAGCAGCCAAGAGGGAGGCGGAGGGGTTCCGAACGACGGCTACACCTTC. Amino acids: CASSQEGGGGVPNDGYTF.

The J gene is TRBJ1-1, the V gene TRBV5-6, with TRBD1 identical over 8 bases. This CDR3 has 15 residues. V lost 4 bases, J lost 5 bases, and 10 bases stayed unmatched. The germline V gene encodes CDR1 SGHDT and CDR2 YYEEEE. The CDR3 DNA follows: TGTGCCAGCAGCCTTAATACAGGGGGGGTGACTGAAGCTTTCTTT. Translated, it gives CASSLNTGGVTEAFF.

V gene TRBV7-9 combines with J gene TRBJ1-1; a weak D match, TRBD1 (6 bases). The CDR3 covers 14 residues. Germline values: CDR1 SEHNR, CDR2 FQNEAQ (reference sequence). Trimming took 3 bases from V and 2 from J, leaving 10 bases between them. This CDR3 is CASSLGGLNTEAFF. CDR3 DNA: TGTGCCAGCAGCTTGGGGGGGCTTAACACTGAAGCTTTCTTT.

The genes are TRBV19 and TRBJ2-7, with 7 bases fitting TRBD1. From germline, CDR1 is LNHDA and CDR2 SQIVND (reference sequence). The CDR3 runs to 15 residues. V shed 5 bases, J shed 0 bases, and the junction held 7 bases outside the gene matches. The CDR3 spells CASSSHRTGSYEQYF. CDR3 nucleotides: TGTGCCAGTAGTTCCCATAGGACAGGCTCCTACGAGCAGTACTTC.

The rearrangement links TRBV7-3 to TRBJ2-3; TRBD2 might be the D (6 bases). The germline gives CDR1 SGHTA, CDR2 FQGTGA. V gave up 1 base and J gave up 2 bases, with 13 bases separating them. There are 16 residues in the CDR3. This CDR3 reads CASSLIGGAPTDTQYF. The CDR3 nucleotides read TGTGCCAGCAGCTTAATCGGGGGAGCCCCCACAGATACGCAGTATTTT.

This sequence joins TRBV7-3 and TRBJ2-7; D may be TRBD1 (5 bases). With 8 bases removed from V and 6 bases from J, the gap between germline ends came to 20 bases. CDR1 and CDR2 from the germline V gene are SGHTA and FQGTGA. The length of the CDR3 is 14 residues. This CDR3 is CASAEGGAQGEQYF. CDR3 sequence (DNA): TGTGCCAGCGCAGAAGGTGGAGCCCAGGGCGAGCAGTACTTC.

The chain joins TRBV7-8 to TRBJ2-5, with D possibly being TRBD1 (5 bases). This CDR3 is built from 15 residues. Trimming took 3 bases from V and 5 from J, leaving 16 bases between them. Germline V CDR1 and CDR2: SGHVS, FQNEAQ. The CDR3 DNA reads as TGTGCCAGCAGCTTGGCGGAACTAAAGGGGGAGACCCAGTACTTC. Its protein product is CASSLAELKGETQYF. Supplemented by reference TRBV7-8 and TRBJ2-5, the full variable domain reads GAGVSQSPRYKVAKRGQDVALRCDPISGHVSLFWYQQALGQGPEFLTYFQNEAQLDKSGLPSDRFFAERPEGSVSTLKIQRTQQEDSAVYLCASSLAELKGETQYFGPGTRLLVL.

The gene calls are TRBV9 and TRBJ2-3; 8 bases align to TRBD2. With V trimmed by 4 bases and J by 5 bases, 15 bases remained unmatched. The CDR3 is 17 residues long. CDR1 and CDR2 (germline): SGDLS, YYNGEE. CDR3 bases: TGTGCCAGCAGCCCATACGGGGGGGGACACGGCAGAGATACGCAGTATTTT. This sequence encodes CASSPYGGGHGRDTQYF.